A few counts support the clone carrying this T cell receptor (beta chain). Its specificity is unknown. V lost 8 bases, J lost 2 bases, and 6 bases stayed unmatched. Germline CDR1 and CDR2: ENHRY and SYGVKD. The CDR3 loop spans 14 amino acids. These data belong to a study of CD8+CD57+ T cells in acquired aplastic anemia. Profiles of TCR beta VDJ and CDR3 were generated from a genomic DNA template. MiXCR, applied by TCRdb to the reads, yields one record per CDR3 protein. The sample lists under 350,000 distinct CDR3 sequences, approximately 57% occurring once. Study-wide results and limits: Researchers report that fewer than 30 CD8+ CDR3 sequences appeared in both patients and controls. Patients versus controls showed no significant CD8+ Simpson's diversity difference.

The gene calls are TRBV10-3 and TRBJ2-1; the match to TRBD2 covers 7 bases. The receptor's source is a human donor with severe aplastic anemia or a healthy control (not recorded which). Sequencing was carried out using sorted CD4+, CD8+, or CD8+CD57+ T cells (not recorded which) from PBMCs. CDR3 residues: CAIEGGGAYNEQFF. The CDR3 nucleotides read TGTGCCATCGAAGGCGGGGGAGCCTACAATGAGCAGTTCTTC.